The 20 T cell receptor beta chains in this list originate from one sample, sequenced in a study of glioma-infiltrating T cells after dendritic cell vaccination. Libraries were prepared by immunoSEQ multiplex PCR; TCRdb keeps only in-frame clonotypes and omits some of them. The profile shows roughly 83,000 clones, approximately 90% of them singletons. Specimen: blood, collected before dendritic cell vaccination. The receptor source for this set is a human donor with glioblastoma.

This chain uses TRBV9 with TRBJ2-7; 8 bases line up with TRBD2. Germline-derived CDR1 and CDR2 are SGDLS and YYNGEE. The CDR3 sequence is 14 residues long. V gave up 4 bases and J gave up 7 bases; unmatched junction bases: 10. The DNA of the CDR3 is TGTGCCAGCAGCAGCGGGGGTGGAATCGGGGAGCAGTACTTC. Translation gives CASSSGGGIGEQYF.

The rearrangement joins TRBV5-3 to TRBJ1-2; D call uncertain. TRBV5-3 falls under the ORF class, with uncertain function. Trimming left V 0 bases short and J 7 bases short, with 13 bases between. The CDR3 runs 14 residues. This CDR3 reads CARSLDEGNFGYTF. The DNA of the CDR3 is TGTGCCAGAAGCTTGGACGAGGGAAATTTTGGCTACACCTTC.

The chain couples TRBV11-2 to TRBJ2-6; D is ambiguous. The germline V gene encodes CDR1 SGHAT and CDR2 FQNNGV. CDR3 length: 16 residues. V was clipped by 3 bases and J by 0 bases, with 9 bases between them. CDR3 amino acids: CASSFFQASGANVLTF. The CDR3 bases are TGTGCCAGCAGCTTCTTCCAGGCCTCTGGGGCCAACGTCCTGACTTTC.

The chain joins TRBV9 to TRBJ2-7; TRBD1 agrees at 10 bases. J was trimmed by 6 bases and V by 2 bases; bases with no gene match: 5. Germline V gene lookup returns CDR1 SGDLS and CDR2 YYNGEE. This CDR3 has 14 residues. The CDR3 DNA follows: TGTGCCAGCAGCGTCGGGACAGGGGCTCGCGAGCAGTACTTC. Translated, it gives CASSVGTGAREQYF.

The chain carries TRBV6-5 and TRBJ2-7; 8 nucleotides align to TRBD2. Trimming cost V 8 bases and J 4 bases; bases outside gene matches: 7. Germline CDR1 reads MNHEY; CDR2 reads SVGAGI. CDR3 length: 13 amino acids. CDR3 nucleotide sequence: TGTGCCAGCTCTCGGGGGGGGAGGTACGAGCAGTACTTC. It is translated as CASSRGGRYEQYF.

The gene calls are TRBV28 and TRBJ1-2, with TRBD1 identical over 10 bases. CDR1 is MDHEN, CDR2 SYDVKM, per germline. V gave up 5 bases and J gave up 8 bases; unmatched junction bases: 11. This CDR3 region has 15 residues. CDR3 in amino acids: CASSQTGTGAVGYTF. CDR3 nucleotide sequence: TGTGCCAGCAGTCAAACCGGGACAGGGGCAGTCGGCTACACCTTC.

CDR3 sequence: CASSLTGSANEKLFF. The CDR3 DNA follows: TGTGCCAGCAGTTTAACAGGGTCGGCTAATGAAAAACTGTTTTTT. The chain employs TRBV28 and TRBJ1-4, with D maybe TRBD1 (6 bases). This CDR3 contains 15 residues. Trimming pared 2 bases from V and 3 bases from J, leaving 10 bases between. Germline V gives CDR1 MDHEN, CDR2 SYDVKM.

The V and J genes are TRBV19 and TRBJ1-1, with TRBD1 identical over 8 bases. After removal of 3 bases from V and 10 bases from J, the junction contained 13 bases not matched to a gene. The CDR3 loop spans 15 amino acids. Per the germline V gene, CDR1 is LNHDA and CDR2 is SQIVND (reference sequence). CDR3 coding DNA: TGTGCCAGTAGTATTTGGCAAGGCCAGGGGGCCGCAGCTTTCTTT. Protein: CASSIWQGQGAAAFF.

This chain uses TRBV19 with TRBJ1-3; D not resolved. The CDR3 length is 15 residues. V shed 6 bases and J shed 0 bases, with 12 bases lying between them. Germline CDR1 and CDR2: LNHDA and SQIVND (reference sequence). CDR3 nucleotide sequence: TGTGCCAGTAGACCCCAGGAAACCTCTGGAAACACCATATATTTT. It yields the protein CASRPQETSGNTIYF.

J is TRBJ1-4 and V is TRBV9; D is perhaps TRBD1 (5 bases). CDR3 length: 15 residues. V dropped 3 bases and J dropped 7 bases, with 16 bases sitting between them. Germline loops: CDR1 SGDLS, CDR2 YYNGEE. Here the CDR3 reads CASSARTGGSEKLFF. DNA of the CDR3: TGTGCCAGCAGCGCCAGGACGGGGGGTTCTGAAAAACTGTTTTTT.

The chain uses TRBV7-9 and TRBJ2-2; possible D gene TRBD1, 6 bases. The CDR3 has 17 amino acids. From germline, CDR1 is SEHNR and CDR2 FQNEAQ (reference sequence). V gave up 2 bases and J gave up 0 bases, with 13 bases separating them. CDR3 sequence: CASSLRGTTPNTGELFF. The CDR3 DNA reads as TGTGCCAGCAGCTTAAGAGGGACAACTCCGAACACCGGGGAGCTGTTTTTT. The full variable domain, in which reference TRBV7-9 and TRBJ2-2 provide the parts outside the CDR3, is DTGVSQNPRHKITKRGQNVTFRCDPISEHNRLYWYRQTLGQGPEFLTYFQNEAQLEKSRLLSDRFSAERPKGSFSTLEIQRTEQGDSAMYLCASSLRGTTPNTGELFFGEGSRLTVL.

This CDR3 is CSAMIPRRTDTQYF. CDR3 sequence (DNA): TGCAGCGCCATGATACCGCGGAGGACAGATACGCAGTATTTT. The gene calls are TRBV29-1 and TRBJ2-3; weak D call: TRBD2 (5 bases). CDR3 size: 14 residues. The germline CDR1 and CDR2 sequences are SQVTM and ANQGSEA. The V and J ends lost 7 bases and 3 bases respectively, with 17 bases between them.

The genes are TRBV2 and TRBJ2-7, with 8 positions matching TRBD2. Germline CDR1 is SNHLY and CDR2 is FYNNEI. This CDR3 region has 14 residues. Unmatched junction bases numbered 11, after V lost 9 bases and J lost 4 bases. CDR3 residues: CASPPGLGQYEQYF. DNA for the CDR3: TGTGCCAGTCCCCCGGGACTAGGGCAGTACGAGCAGTACTTC.

The rearrangement uses TRBV20-1 and TRBJ2-7; D is perhaps TRBD1 (5 bases). Germline loops: CDR1 DFQATT, CDR2 SNEGSKA (reference sequence). V dropped 5 bases and J dropped 5 bases, with 10 bases sitting between them. This CDR3 has 11 residues. The CDR3 nucleotides are TGCAGTGCTTCCAGGGCTCACGAGCAGTACTTC. Encoded protein: CSASRAHEQYF.

The chain recombines TRBV5-5 with TRBJ1-2; 9 bases line up with TRBD1. CDR3 size: 17 residues. J was trimmed by 4 bases and V by 0 bases; bases with no gene match: 10. Germline V gives CDR1 SGHKS, CDR2 YYEKEE (reference sequence). The CDR3 nucleotides read TGTGCCAGCAGCTTGGCGGGGGGACAGGGCAATCCCTATGGCTACACCTTC. It specifies CASSLAGGQGNPYGYTF.

The rearrangement uses TRBV2 and TRBJ2-5, with D possibly being TRBD2 (6 bases). The germline V gene has CDR1 SNHLY and CDR2 FYNNEI. The CDR3 sequence is 18 residues long. The ends were cut back, 2 bases at V and 0 bases at J, with 19 bases in the middle. The CDR3 loop is CASSELAIKPTYQETQYF. The CDR3 DNA follows: TGTGCCAGCAGTGAACTAGCGATCAAACCTACATACCAAGAGACCCAGTACTTC.

V usage is TRBV7-3 and J usage is TRBJ2-7; 8 bases are a match to TRBD1. Germline V gene lookup returns CDR1 SGHTA and CDR2 FQGTGA. J lost 5 bases, V lost 2 bases, and 5 bases had no gene match. The CDR3 is 14 amino acids. Here the CDR3 DNA reads TGTGCCAGCAGCTTACAGGGGGCGGGCAACGAGCAGTACTTC. It yields the protein CASSLQGAGNEQYF.

This clone was seen a few times. The chain has TRBV6-6 and TRBJ1-4; D remains ambiguous. The CDR3 sequence is 14 residues long. Germline V gene data show CDR1 as MNHNY and CDR2 as SVGAGI (reference sequence). V was pared by 0 bases and J by 7 bases, with 9 bases between. In DNA form, the CDR3 reads TGTGCCAGCAGTTACTCGTTAACGGGTGAAAAACTGTTTTTT. Its protein is CASSYSLTGEKLFF.

This rearrangement joins TRBV25-1 to TRBJ2-1, with 8 bases identical to TRBD1. V lost 6 bases, J lost 4 bases, and 5 bases stayed unmatched. Germline assignment: CDR1 MGHDK and CDR2 SYGVNS. CDR3 length equals 14 residues. CDR3 sequence (DNA): TGTGCCAGCAGGGGGACAGGAGTATACAATGAGCAGTTCTTC. It translates to CASRGTGVYNEQFF.

The chain joins TRBV5-1 to TRBJ1-4; unclear D gene. Germline V gene lookup returns CDR1 SGHRS and CDR2 YFSETQ. The CDR3 loop spans 16 amino acids. V was clipped by 4 bases and J by 0 bases, with 13 bases between them. The CDR3 DNA is TGCGCCAGCAGCCCGGCCCCCAGGACAACTAATGAAAAACTGTTTTTT. Its protein is CASSPAPRTTNEKLFF. The variable domain in full, completed from reference TRBV5-1 and TRBJ1-4, reads KAGVTQTPRYLIKTRGQQVTLSCSPISGHRSVSWYQQTPGQGLQFLFEYFSETQRNKGNFPGRFSGRQFSNSRSEMNVSTLELGDSALYLCASSPAPRTTNEKLFFGSGTQLSVL.